Described below is a single T cell receptor (beta chain) sequence and its context. Germline assignment: CDR1 SQVTM and CDR2 ANQGSEA. CDR3 size: 16 residues. Trimming stripped 2 bases from V and 3 bases from J, with 19 bases between. The assay was immunoSEQ multiplex PCR, and TCRdb's table has in-frame clones only and misses some. The table includes some 39,000 clones, 83% detected once. The sample comes from a study of Ad26.COV2.S vaccination and SARS-CoV-2 variants. The chain uses TRBV29-1 and TRBJ1-1, with D unresolved. This material consisted of peripheral blood, taken after recovery from COVID-19. The TCR comes from a human donor who had recovered from COVID-19. The CDR3 DNA sequence: TGCAGCGTTGAACCCCCTGGAGACGGGCCGTACACTGAAGCTTTCTTT. Protein product: CSVEPPGDGPYTEAFF.